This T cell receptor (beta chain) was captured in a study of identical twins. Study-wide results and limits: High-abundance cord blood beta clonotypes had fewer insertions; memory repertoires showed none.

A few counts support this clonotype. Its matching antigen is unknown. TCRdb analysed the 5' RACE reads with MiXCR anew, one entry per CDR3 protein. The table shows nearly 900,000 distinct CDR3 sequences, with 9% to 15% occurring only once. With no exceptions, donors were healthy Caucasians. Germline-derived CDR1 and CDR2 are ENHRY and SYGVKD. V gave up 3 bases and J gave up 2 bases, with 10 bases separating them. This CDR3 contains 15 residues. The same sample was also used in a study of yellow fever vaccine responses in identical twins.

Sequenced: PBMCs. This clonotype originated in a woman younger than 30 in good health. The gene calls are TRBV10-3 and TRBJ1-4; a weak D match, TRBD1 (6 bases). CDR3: CAISDSGGTNEKLFF. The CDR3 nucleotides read TGTGCCATCAGTGATTCGGGGGGCACTAATGAAAAACTGTTTTTT.